Listed here is a single TCR beta chain. Germline V CDR1 and CDR2: LNHDA, SQIVND (reference sequence). The CDR3 totals 13 residues. V shed 7 bases and J 7 bases; nucleotides not matched to a gene: 6. This sample is part of a study of blood T cell repertoires in COVID-19. About the study: Both acute and convalescent COVID-19 samples were obtained from the United States, Italy and Spain.

The data were produced by immunoSEQ multiplex PCR, yet TCRdb's version contains in-frame clones alone and is incomplete. Of 80,000 to 100,000 clones listed, 86% are singletons. V is TRBV19 and J is TRBJ1-4; 7 bases are shared with TRBD1. The sequence derives from a woman aged 55-75 years in a cohort sampled during active or convalescent COVID-19. The source material was peripheral blood. In nucleotides, the CDR3 is TGTGCCAGTACTGGGACAGTGAGTGAAAAACTGTTTTTT. Amino acids: CASTGTVSEKLFF.